This TCR beta chain was captured in a study of blood T cell repertoires in COVID-19. Across the study: Collection of acute and convalescent COVID-19 samples took place in the United States, Italy and Spain. The analysed material was cDNA or gDNA that came from T cells, B-cell-depleted T cells, or PBMCs.

Germline V gene data show CDR1 as MNHEY and CDR2 as SVGAGI. Trimming removed 8 bases at V and 3 bases at J, with 14 bases between. The CDR3 consists of 14 residues. Original processing methods: Amplification with reference gene primers provided the estimates of nucleated cell counts. Profiling relied on immunoSEQ multiplex PCR, and the TCRdb table lists in-frame clones only, not all of them. Clone size and V and J calls were adopted from that table, with D and trimming inferred from the DNA. The sample consists of thousands of clones, about 88% of them appearing once. The V gene is TRBV6-5, the J gene TRBJ1-5; maybe TRBD1 (5 bases). The TCR sequence derives from a human donor with active COVID-19. The donor label of this sample is uncertain. Source material: peripheral blood. CDR3 coding DNA: TGTGCCAGCGCAACGGGGGGACTCAATCAGCCCCAGCATTTT. Its translation: CASATGGLNQPQHF.